The clone carrying this T cell receptor (beta chain) was recorded a few times. These data come from a study of blood T cell repertoires in COVID-19. Study background: Samples representing acute and convalescent COVID-19 were sourced from the United States, Italy and Spain.

Germline V CDR1 and CDR2: SNHLY, FYNNEI. J lost 5 bases, V lost 8 bases, and 5 bases had no gene match. This CDR3 is 13 amino acids long. In the study's own analysis: Scientists estimated how many nucleated cells there were by amplifying reference gene primers. Method: immunoSEQ multiplex PCR; TCRdb's copy keeps in-frame clones and lacks some. That table gives V, J and clone size, and the DNA gave D and trimming. The sample has 60,000 to 90,000 clones, around 74% seen once. The chain joins TRBV2 to TRBJ2-2; 7 bases are a match to TRBD1. The sample was peripheral blood. This receptor was identified in a human donor with acute or convalescent COVID-19. The donor label of this sample is uncertain. Written as DNA, the CDR3 is TGTGCCAGCGGGACAGTCGATACCGGGGAGCTGTTTTTT. This gives the protein CASGTVDTGELFF.